These T cell receptor beta chains were read from a single sample in a study of shared clonotypes between healthy human individuals. Here immunoSEQ multiplex PCR was the method, and the copy in TCRdb shows in-frame clones only, minus some. The sample records 700,000 to 950,000 clones, about 97% being singletons. The source material was naive CD8+ T cells sorted from blood. The receptor set was obtained from a young man in good health. Each CDR3 is given without its conserved first and last residue. The D gene is left open where the match is weak.

d_call: NA
v_call: TRBV11-2
j_call: TRBJ1-1
cdr3_aa: ASVNRAEAF

d_call: NA
v_call: TRBV18
j_call: TRBJ1-1
cdr3_aa: AILGRTNTEAF

d_call: TRBD1
v_call: TRBV19
j_call: TRBJ2-6
cdr3_aa: ASSIFPGGTGANVLT

d_call: TRBD2
v_call: TRBV6-5
j_call: TRBJ2-7
cdr3_aa: ASSPSSGGEYEQY

d_call: NA
v_call: TRBV18
j_call: TRBJ1-5
cdr3_aa: ASSPTRAEQPQH

d_call: NA
v_call: TRBV7-9
j_call: TRBJ2-2
cdr3_aa: ASSLFVGDNTGELF

d_call: NA
v_call: TRBV5-1
j_call: TRBJ2-6
cdr3_aa: ASSLVDSGANVLT

d_call: TRBD1
v_call: TRBV5-1
j_call: TRBJ2-7
cdr3_aa: ASTSGQSSYEQY

d_call: TRBD1
v_call: TRBV28
j_call: TRBJ2-7
cdr3_aa: ATRTGGSFWSYEQY

d_call: NA
v_call: TRBV28
j_call: TRBJ1-1
cdr3_aa: AHRDSHTEAF

d_call: NA
v_call: TRBV7-9
j_call: TRBJ2-5
cdr3_aa: ASSPTGGEETQY

d_call: NA
v_call: TRBV27
j_call: TRBJ2-7
cdr3_aa: ASSLTQLNEQY

d_call: NA
v_call: TRBV7-3
j_call: TRBJ2-2
cdr3_aa: ASSSENTGELF

d_call: NA
v_call: TRBV2
j_call: TRBJ1-4
cdr3_aa: ASKTTVGSSEKLF

d_call: TRBD1
v_call: TRBV7-9
j_call: TRBJ2-5
cdr3_aa: ASSNKDRYQETQY

d_call: NA
v_call: TRBV10-2
j_call: TRBJ1-2
cdr3_aa: ASSAPAVRNYGYT

d_call: NA
v_call: TRBV11-3
j_call: TRBJ2-1
cdr3_aa: ASSTRAGHNEQF

d_call: NA
v_call: TRBV27
j_call: TRBJ1-2
cdr3_aa: ASSLYVFHRDGYT

d_call: TRBD1
v_call: TRBV7-9
j_call: TRBJ1-4
cdr3_aa: ASSEYRQGGDNEKLF

d_call: NA
v_call: TRBV4-3
j_call: TRBJ2-1
cdr3_aa: ASSQDGGGSYNEQF

d_call: NA
v_call: TRBV6-4
j_call: TRBJ2-1
cdr3_aa: ASSEEPGVYNEQF

d_call: TRBD2
v_call: TRBV6-6
j_call: TRBJ2-1
cdr3_aa: ASSYSREVYNEQF

d_call: TRBD1
v_call: TRBV7-6
j_call: TRBJ1-2
cdr3_aa: ASSLGGQGIYGYT

d_call: NA
v_call: TRBV5-5
j_call: TRBJ1-5
cdr3_aa: ASSQDLLSNQPQH

d_call: TRBD1
v_call: TRBV19
j_call: TRBJ2-1
cdr3_aa: ASSRETGAVYNEQF

d_call: NA
v_call: TRBV7-8
j_call: TRBJ2-2
cdr3_aa: ASSLVWQGPTGELF

d_call: TRBD1
v_call: TRBV5-4
j_call: NA
cdr3_aa: ASSDTKGAYEQY

d_call: NA
v_call: TRBV27
j_call: TRBJ2-7
cdr3_aa: ASSYADSHEQY

d_call: NA
v_call: TRBV11-3
j_call: TRBJ2-3
cdr3_aa: ASSPRLTDTQY

d_call: TRBD2
v_call: TRBV9
j_call: TRBJ2-7
cdr3_aa: ASSVGGLTEQY

d_call: NA
v_call: TRBV28
j_call: TRBJ1-5
cdr3_aa: ASSFEILNQPQH

d_call: NA
v_call: TRBV5-1
j_call: TRBJ1-4
cdr3_aa: ASSSNRGHEKLF

d_call: TRBD2
v_call: TRBV7-9
j_call: TRBJ2-3
cdr3_aa: ASRSGGSTDTQY

d_call: TRBD2
v_call: TRBV7-9
j_call: TRBJ2-1
cdr3_aa: ASSLATATSAPYNEQF

d_call: NA
v_call: TRBV13
j_call: TRBJ2-7
cdr3_aa: ASSSVPGYEQY

d_call: TRBD1
v_call: TRBV2
j_call: TRBJ2-1
cdr3_aa: ASSEEYRDSYNEQF

d_call: NA
v_call: TRBV28
j_call: TRBJ1-2
cdr3_aa: ASSLWRERDYGYT

d_call: NA
v_call: TRBV5-1
j_call: TRBJ2-1
cdr3_aa: ASTQGTGVYEQF

d_call: TRBD2
v_call: TRBV5-8
j_call: TRBJ2-1
cdr3_aa: ASSLLAGAPNEQF

d_call: NA
v_call: TRBV4-3
j_call: TRBJ2-7
cdr3_aa: ASSDLGGASYEQY

d_call: TRBD1
v_call: TRBV6-5
j_call: TRBJ1-1
cdr3_aa: ASSRPGQENTEAF

d_call: NA
v_call: TRBV29-1
j_call: TRBJ2-1
cdr3_aa: SVRISYNEQF

d_call: NA
v_call: TRBV19
j_call: TRBJ2-1
cdr3_aa: ASSLMSYNEQF

d_call: TRBD2
v_call: TRBV7-8
j_call: TRBJ2-7
cdr3_aa: ASSLAPAGDGEQY

d_call: TRBD1
v_call: TRBV7-8
j_call: TRBJ1-5
cdr3_aa: ASSLVGQAFGNQPQH